Listed here is a single T cell receptor (beta chain). The sample holds one count of this clone. Its target antigen remains unknown. No per-base quality is available; no much larger clone lies one base away. This sample is part of a study of blood T cell repertoires in COVID-19 (TCRdb year 2020). Turning to the overall study: Collaborator samples came from the United States, Italy and Spain and covered acute and convalescent phases of COVID-19. The material from the prospective study consisted of cDNA or gDNA derived from T cells, B-cell-depleted T cells, or PBMCs. Deeply sampled blood TCRbeta repertoires from subjects exposed to, actively infected with, or recovered from COVID-19 were included in the dataset. The repertoires were released in a freely available public database meant as a resource for research on the immune response to SARS-CoV-2. Samples came from the ongoing ImmuneRACE study (first 160 participants) plus 1,254 subjects from 6 global collaborators. The sample metadata nearly always contained a de-identified subject ID, COVID-19 status, age in years and sex. HLA class I and class II types, where available, came from metadata supplied by the sample provider rather than from assay-based typing. The study at large found these results: The amount of clinical and demographic metadata varied by source and participant and was provided uncurated.

Counted from cysteine to phenylalanine, this CDR3 has 15 amino acids. The read is trimmed to its CDR3 DNA, 45 bases read in frame from base 1. V is cut by 0 bases and J by 1 base, and the space between the germline ends is 10 bases. CDR1 is given as SGHRS and CDR2 as YFSETQ, both from the germline V gene. Each collaborating institution followed its own protocols to collect whole blood in K2EDTA tubes. For TCRbeta analysis, collaborator samples were shipped as frozen whole blood, as isolated PBMCs, or as DNA extracted from either sample type. TCRbeta CDR3 regions were amplified from genomic DNA using the immunoSEQ Assay, a bias-controlled multiplex PCR. In the authors' own workflow: The number of nucleated cells in each sample was estimated by amplification of reference gene primers within the assay. To quantify the absolute abundance of each unique TCRbeta CDR3 rearrangement, sequence reads were collapsed and filtered. Productive Simpson clonality was computed per sample as the square root of Simpson's diversity index over productive rearrangements. This immuneACCESS table, as held by TCRdb, lists in-frame sequences with V and J called but not all clones. Of the missing ones, under half trace to an unresolved V gene in checked studies; the others have no known cause. That table supplies the V and J calls and clone size; D and trimming were determined from the DNA. The sample yields 100,000 or so clones; around 90% were counted once. The ten largest account for around 4% of the sample.

The TCR originated in a young man with acute or convalescent COVID-19. The chain couples TRBV5-1 to TRBJ1-1; no D gene is confidently identified. The specimen was peripheral blood. The bases are TGCGCCAGCAGCTTGGATGGGCACAGGAACACTGAAGCTTTCTTT. The translation is CASSLDGHRNTEAFF.